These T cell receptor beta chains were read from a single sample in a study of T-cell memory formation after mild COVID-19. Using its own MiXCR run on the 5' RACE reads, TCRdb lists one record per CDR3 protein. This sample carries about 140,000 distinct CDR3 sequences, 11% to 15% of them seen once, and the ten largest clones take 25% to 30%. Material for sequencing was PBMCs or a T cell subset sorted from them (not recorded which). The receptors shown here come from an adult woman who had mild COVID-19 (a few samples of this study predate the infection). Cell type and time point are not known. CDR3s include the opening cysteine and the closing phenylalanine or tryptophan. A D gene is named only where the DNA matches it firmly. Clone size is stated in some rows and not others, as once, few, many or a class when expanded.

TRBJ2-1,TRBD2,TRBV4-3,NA,CASSQDQGGPGNEQFF,TGCGCCAGCAGCCAAGATCAGGGAGGGCCCGGGAATGAGCAGTTCTTC
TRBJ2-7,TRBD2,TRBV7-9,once,CASSAGLADSYEQYF,TGTGCCAGCAGCGCCGGACTAGCGGACTCCTACGAGCAGTACTTC
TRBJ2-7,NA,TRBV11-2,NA,CASSSADEQYF,TGTGCCAGCAGCTCTGCCGACGAGCAGTACTTC
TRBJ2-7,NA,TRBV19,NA,CASSIEGSGSYEQYF,TGTGCCAGTAGTATAGAGGGGTCCGGATCCTACGAGCAGTACTTC
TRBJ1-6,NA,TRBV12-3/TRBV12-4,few,CASESREGDGSPLHF,TGTGCCAGCGAGTCCCGGGAGGGGGATGGTTCACCCCTCCACTTT
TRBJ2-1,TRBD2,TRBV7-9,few,CASSSGLAGFDEQFF,TGTGCCAGCAGCTCGGGACTAGCGGGCTTCGATGAGCAGTTCTTC
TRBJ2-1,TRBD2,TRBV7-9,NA,CASSSLAGVGNEQFF,TGTGCCAGCAGCTCTCTAGCGGGAGTCGGCAATGAGCAGTTCTTC
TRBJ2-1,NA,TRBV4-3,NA,CASSQDPVGGPSNEQFF,TGCGCCAGCAGCCAAGATCCGGTCGGCGGTCCCTCGAATGAGCAGTTCTTC
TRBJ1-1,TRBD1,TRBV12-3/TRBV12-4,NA,CASSLRPTPDRENTEAFF,TGTGCCAGCAGTTTACGTCCGACCCCGGACAGGGAAAACACTGAAGCTTTCTTT
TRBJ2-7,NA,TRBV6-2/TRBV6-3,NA,CASTDAWLPPIEQYF,TGTGCCAGCACTGACGCATGGCTCCCCCCCATTGAGCAGTACTTC
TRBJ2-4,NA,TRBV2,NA,CASSGPLGDVKNIQYF,TGTGCCAGCAGTGGACCCCTGGGGGATGTCAAAAACATTCAGTACTTC
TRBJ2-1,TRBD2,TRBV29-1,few,CSPEDTSGTNEQFF,TGCAGCCCGGAGGACACTAGCGGGACGAATGAGCAGTTCTTC
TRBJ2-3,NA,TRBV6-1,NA,CASSSKEAFGDTQYF,TGTGCCAGCAGTTCGAAGGAGGCCTTCGGGGATACGCAGTATTTT
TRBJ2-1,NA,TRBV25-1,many,CASSESGGRRHEQFF,TGTGCCAGCAGTGAATCTGGGGGCCGCAGACATGAGCAGTTCTTC
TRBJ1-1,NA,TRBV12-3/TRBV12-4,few,CASTPSGGNTEAFF,TGTGCCAGCACTCCCAGTGGGGGGAACACTGAAGCTTTCTTT
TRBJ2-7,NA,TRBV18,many,CASSPDSNPVF,TGTGCCAGCTCACCAGACAGCAACCCCGTCTTC
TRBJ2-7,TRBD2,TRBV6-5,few,CASTPGTSVTYEQYF,TGTGCCAGCACCCCCGGGACTAGCGTTACCTACGAGCAGTACTTC
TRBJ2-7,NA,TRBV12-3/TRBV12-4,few,CASSHGSIYEQYF,TGTGCCAGCAGCCACGGGAGTATCTACGAGCAGTACTTC
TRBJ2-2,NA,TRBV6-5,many,CASSLTRNTGELFF,TGTGCCAGCAGTCTAACGAGGAACACCGGGGAGCTGTTTTTT
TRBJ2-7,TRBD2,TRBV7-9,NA,CASSSTGSGGSLYEQYF,TGTGCCAGCAGCTCGACGGGGTCGGGCGGGAGTCTCTACGAGCAGTACTTC
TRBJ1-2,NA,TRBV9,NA,CASSAPPGYTF,TGTGCCAGCAGCGCCCCACCCGGCTACACCTTC
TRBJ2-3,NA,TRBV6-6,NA,CASSYPDHWGTDTQYF,TGTGCCAGCAGTTACCCTGACCACTGGGGCACAGATACGCAGTATTTT
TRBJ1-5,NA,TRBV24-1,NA,CATSESTDYSNQPQHF,TGTGCCACCAGTGAAAGCACGGATTATAGCAATCAGCCCCAGCATTTT
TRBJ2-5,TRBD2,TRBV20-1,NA,CSASSGPERGLGETQYF,TGCAGTGCCTCTAGTGGGCCGGAGCGGGGGCTGGGGGAGACCCAGTACTTC
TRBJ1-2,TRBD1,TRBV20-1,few,CSASGQGLGGYTF,TGCAGTGCTAGCGGACAGGGCCTGGGGGGCTACACCTTC
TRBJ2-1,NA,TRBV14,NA,CASSPRGGINEQFF,TGTGCCAGCAGCCCGCGTGGGGGAATCAATGAGCAGTTCTTC
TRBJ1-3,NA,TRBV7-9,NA,CASSLGPNTIYF,TGTGCCAGCAGCTTAGGACCGAACACCATATATTTT
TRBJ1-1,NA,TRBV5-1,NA,CASSLLGSTEAFF,TGCGCCAGCAGCTTGCTCGGGTCCACTGAAGCTTTCTTT
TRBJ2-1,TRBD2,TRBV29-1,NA,CSVLERGAGEQFF,TGCAGCGTTTTAGAGCGGGGGGCCGGTGAGCAGTTCTTC
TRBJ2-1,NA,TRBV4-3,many,CASSVLLGLPNEQFF,TGCGCCAGCAGCGTTTTATTGGGCCTTCCGAATGAGCAGTTCTTC
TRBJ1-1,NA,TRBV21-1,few,CASSKQGASTEAFF,TGTGCCAGCAGCAAACAGGGGGCGAGCACTGAAGCTTTCTTT
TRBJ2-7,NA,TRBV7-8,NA,CASTFWGPTYEQYF,TGTGCCAGCACTTTCTGGGGACCCACCTACGAGCAGTACTTC
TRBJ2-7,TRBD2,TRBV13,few,CASSWGLAGTSHEQYF,TGTGCCAGCAGCTGGGGACTAGCGGGTACCTCCCACGAGCAGTACTTC
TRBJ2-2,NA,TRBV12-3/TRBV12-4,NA,CASSPGRGSGELFF,TGTGCCAGCAGTCCGGGGAGAGGGTCCGGGGAGCTGTTTTTT
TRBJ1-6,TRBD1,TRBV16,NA,CASSHTDRVGSPLHF,TGTGCCAGCAGCCATACCGACAGGGTTGGTTCACCCCTCCACTTT
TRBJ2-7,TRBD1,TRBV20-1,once,CSARWGQGAEDEQYF,TGCAGTGCTAGGTGGGGCCAGGGGGCTGAGGACGAGCAGTACTTC
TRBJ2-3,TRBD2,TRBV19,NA,CASSISAGGTDTQYF,TGTGCCAGTAGTATATCGGCGGGAGGGACAGATACGCAGTATTTT
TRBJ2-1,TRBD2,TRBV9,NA,CASSPGPAILAGVYEQFF,TGTGCCAGCAGCCCGGGGCCTGCGATACTAGCGGGAGTTTATGAGCAGTTCTTC
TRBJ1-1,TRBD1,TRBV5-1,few,CASSFGPGGIKAEAFF,TGCGCCAGCAGCTTTGGTCCAGGGGGCATAAAGGCTGAAGCTTTCTTT
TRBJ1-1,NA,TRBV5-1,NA,CASSLEPNTEAFF,TGCGCCAGCAGCTTGGAGCCGAACACTGAAGCTTTCTTT
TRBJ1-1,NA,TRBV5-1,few,CASSLWAEGPPGTEAFF,TGCGCCAGCAGCTTGTGGGCAGAGGGACCTCCTGGCACTGAAGCTTTCTTT
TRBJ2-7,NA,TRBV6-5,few,CASSSSKGLYEQYF,TGTGCCAGCAGCTCCAGTAAGGGGTTGTACGAGCAGTACTTC
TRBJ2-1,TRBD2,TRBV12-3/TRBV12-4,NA,CASGLAGSEQFF,TGTGCCAGCGGCTTAGCGGGAAGCGAGCAGTTCTTC
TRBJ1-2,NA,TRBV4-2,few,CASSQEDSPYGYTF,TGTGCCAGCAGCCAAGAGGACAGTCCCTATGGCTACACCTTC
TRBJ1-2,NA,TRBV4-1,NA,CASSQDQGYGYTF,TGCGCCAGCAGCCAAGATCAGGGTTATGGCTACACCTTC
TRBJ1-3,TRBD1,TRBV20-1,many,CSAEDRDGDLGWKQTVYF,TGCAGTGCTGAGGACAGGGATGGTGATTTAGGCTGGAAACAGACTGTATATTTT
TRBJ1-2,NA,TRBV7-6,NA,CASSLVGGDGYTF,TGTGCCAGCAGCTTAGTGGGGGGCGATGGCTACACCTTC
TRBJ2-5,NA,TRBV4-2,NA,CASSYGVEQETQYF,TGTGCCAGCAGCTACGGAGTGGAGCAAGAGACCCAGTACTTC
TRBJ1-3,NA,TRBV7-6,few,CASSLQTGNTIYF,TGTGCCAGCAGCTTACAGACTGGAAACACCATATATTTT
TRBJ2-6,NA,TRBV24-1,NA,CATSSGANVLTF,TGTGCCACCAGTTCCGGGGCCAACGTCCTGACTTTC
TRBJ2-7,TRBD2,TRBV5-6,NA,CASSEGTSGHEQYF,TGTGCCAGCAGCGAGGGGACTAGCGGGCACGAGCAGTACTTC
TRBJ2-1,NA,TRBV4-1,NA,CASSQVLASDEQFF,TGCGCCAGCAGCCAAGTTTTAGCAAGCGATGAGCAGTTCTTC
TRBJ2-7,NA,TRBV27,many,CASSPSSYEQYF,TGTGCCAGCAGTCCTAGTTCCTACGAGCAGTACTTC
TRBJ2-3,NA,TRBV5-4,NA,CASSRASGMGTTDTQYF,TGTGCCAGCAGCCGAGCCTCTGGGATGGGGACCACAGATACGCAGTATTTT
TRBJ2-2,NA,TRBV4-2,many,CASIMRGGPNTGELFF,TGTGCCAGCATTATGAGGGGGGGACCGAACACCGGGGAGCTGTTTTTT
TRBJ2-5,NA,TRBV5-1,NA,CASSFIRVATARQETQYF,TGCGCCAGCAGCTTTATCCGTGTGGCGACAGCGAGACAAGAGACCCAGTACTTC
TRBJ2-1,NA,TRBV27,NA,CASSLQGGNEQFF,TGTGCCAGCAGCCTTCAGGGGGGTAATGAGCAGTTCTTC
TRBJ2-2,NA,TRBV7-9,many,CASSFGENTGELFF,TGTGCCAGCAGCTTCGGGGAGAACACCGGGGAGCTGTTTTTT
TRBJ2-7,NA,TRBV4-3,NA,CASSHAPGNEQYF,TGCGCCAGCAGCCACGCCCCCGGGAACGAGCAGTACTTC